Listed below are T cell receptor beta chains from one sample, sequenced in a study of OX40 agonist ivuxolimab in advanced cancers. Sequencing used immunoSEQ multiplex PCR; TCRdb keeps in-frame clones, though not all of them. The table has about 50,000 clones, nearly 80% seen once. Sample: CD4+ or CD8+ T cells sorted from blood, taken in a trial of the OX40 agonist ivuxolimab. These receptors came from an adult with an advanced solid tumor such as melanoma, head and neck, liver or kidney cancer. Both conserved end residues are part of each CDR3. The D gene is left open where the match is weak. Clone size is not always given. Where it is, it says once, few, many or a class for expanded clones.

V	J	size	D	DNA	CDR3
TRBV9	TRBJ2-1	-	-	TGTGCCAGCAGCGGGCGGGGGCCCTCCTACAATGAGCAGTTCTTC	CASSGRGPSYNEQFF
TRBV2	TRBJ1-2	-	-	TGTGCCAGCACATACCAGGGTCTGGGCGATGGCTACACCTTC	CASTYQGLGDGYTF
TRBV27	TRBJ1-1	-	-	TGTGCCAGCAGGGGCACTGAAGCTTTCTTT	CASRGTEAFF
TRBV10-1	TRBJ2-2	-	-	TGCGCCAGCAGTGAGTCGAACAGGGCCACCGGGGAGCTGTTTTTT	CASSESNRATGELFF
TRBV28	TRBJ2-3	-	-	TGTGCCAGCAGTTCCCTAGCGCCAGGAGTTGATACGCAGTATTTT	CASSSLAPGVDTQYF
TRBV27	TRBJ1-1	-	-	TGTGCCAGCAGTTTAAGCCGGGACACTGAAGCTTTCTTT	CASSLSRDTEAFF
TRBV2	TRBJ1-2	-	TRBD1	TGTGCCAGCGCGACAGGGAAAGGGGGCTATGGCTACACCTTC	CASATGKGGYGYTF
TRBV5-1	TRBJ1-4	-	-	TGCGCCAGCAGCTTTGGGGACAAATATGGAAAACTGTTTTTT	CASSFGDKYGKLFF
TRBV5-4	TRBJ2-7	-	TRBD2	TGTGCCAGCAGCTTCATGGGGACTAGCTACGAGCAGTACTTC	CASSFMGTSYEQYF
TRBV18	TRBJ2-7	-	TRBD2	TGTGCCAGCCGACCCACTAGCGGGAGTTCCTACGAGCAGTACTTC	CASRPTSGSSYEQYF
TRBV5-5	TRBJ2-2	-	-	TGTGCCAGCAGCTTTTGGACGGTGAACACCGGGGAGCTGTTTTTT	CASSFWTVNTGELFF
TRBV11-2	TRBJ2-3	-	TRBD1	TGTGCCAGCAGCGACGTTTTAGGGGGCAGTCCTAGCACAGATACGCAGTATTTT	CASSDVLGGSPSTDTQYF
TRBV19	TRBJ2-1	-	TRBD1	TGTGCCAGTAGTATCAGGACAGGACCTTACAATGAGCAGTTCTTC	CASSIRTGPYNEQFF
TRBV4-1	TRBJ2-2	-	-	TGCGCCAGCAGTGGGATAGCGAACACCGGGGAGCTGTTTTTT	CASSGIANTGELFF
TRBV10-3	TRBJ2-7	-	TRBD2	TGTGCCATCAGTACCGGGACTAGCGGGAGGAACGAGCAGTACTTC	CAISTGTSGRNEQYF
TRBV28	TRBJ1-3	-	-	TGTGCCAGCAGTTTACCTGGAAACACCATATATTTT	CASSLPGNTIYF
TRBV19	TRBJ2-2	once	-	TGTGCCAGTAGCCTCAGGGGATCAGGGGAGCTGTTTTTT	CASSLRGSGELFF
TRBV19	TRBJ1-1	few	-	TGTGCCAGTAGTGGCAGGGCTCGGAGCACTGAAGCTTTCTTT	CASSGRARSTEAFF
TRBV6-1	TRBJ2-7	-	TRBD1	TGTGCCAGCAGTGAAGCTGGGACAGGGTCCTACGAGCAGTACTTC	CASSEAGTGSYEQYF
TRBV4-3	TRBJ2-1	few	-	TGCGCCAGCAGCCAAGACGGAGGGGGGGACAATGAGCAGTTCTTC	CASSQDGGGDNEQFF
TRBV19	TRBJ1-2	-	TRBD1	TGTGCCAGTAGTAAAAGGGGGCCCAGAGCTAACTATGGCTACACCTTC	CASSKRGPRANYGYTF
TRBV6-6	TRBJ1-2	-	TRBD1	TGTGCCAGCAGTTCCCCGGGACAGGGTAGTGGCTACACCTTC	CASSSPGQGSGYTF
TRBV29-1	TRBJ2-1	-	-	TGCAGCGTTCAAGGGAGAGACAATGAGCAGTTCTTC	CSVQGRDNEQFF
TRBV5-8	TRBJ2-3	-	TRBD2	TGTGCCAGCAGCTTGGTGCGGGGGATAAGCACAGATACGCAGTATTTT	CASSLVRGISTDTQYF
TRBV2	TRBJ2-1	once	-	TGTGCCAGCGGGGGCGGGACGAGCTCCTACAATGAGCAGTTCTTC	CASGGGTSSYNEQFF
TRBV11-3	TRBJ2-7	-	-	TGTGCCAGCAGCTTACGGGGTACTATGGGCGAGCAGTACTTC	CASSLRGTMGEQYF
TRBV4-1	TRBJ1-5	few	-	TGCGCCAGCAGCCGCGTACCTACGGGGCCCCAGCATTTT	CASSRVPTGPQHF